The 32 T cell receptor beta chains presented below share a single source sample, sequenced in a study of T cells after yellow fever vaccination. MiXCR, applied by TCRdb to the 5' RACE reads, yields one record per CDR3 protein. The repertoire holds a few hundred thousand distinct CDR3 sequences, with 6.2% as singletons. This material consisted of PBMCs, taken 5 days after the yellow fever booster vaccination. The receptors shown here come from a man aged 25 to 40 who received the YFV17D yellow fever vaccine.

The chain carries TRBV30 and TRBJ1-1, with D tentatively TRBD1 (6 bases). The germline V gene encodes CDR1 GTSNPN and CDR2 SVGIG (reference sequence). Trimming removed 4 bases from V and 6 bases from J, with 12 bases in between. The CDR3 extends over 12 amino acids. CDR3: CAWTRGLAEAFF. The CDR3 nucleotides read TGTGCCTGGACCAGGGGTTTGGCTGAAGCTTTCTTT.

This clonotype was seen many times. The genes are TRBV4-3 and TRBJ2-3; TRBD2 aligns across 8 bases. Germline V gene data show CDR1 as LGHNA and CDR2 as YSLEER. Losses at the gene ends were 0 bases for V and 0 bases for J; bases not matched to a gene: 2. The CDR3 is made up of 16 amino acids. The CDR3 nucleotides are TGCGCCAGCAGCCAAGACGGCGGGGGGAGCACAGATACGCAGTATTTT. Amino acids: CASSQDGGGSTDTQYF.

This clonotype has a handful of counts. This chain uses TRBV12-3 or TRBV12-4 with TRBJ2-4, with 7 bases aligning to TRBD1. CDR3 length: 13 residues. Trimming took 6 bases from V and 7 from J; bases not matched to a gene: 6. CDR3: CASSTTGANIQYF. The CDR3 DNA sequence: TGTGCCAGCAGCACCACAGGGGCCAACATTCAGTACTTC.

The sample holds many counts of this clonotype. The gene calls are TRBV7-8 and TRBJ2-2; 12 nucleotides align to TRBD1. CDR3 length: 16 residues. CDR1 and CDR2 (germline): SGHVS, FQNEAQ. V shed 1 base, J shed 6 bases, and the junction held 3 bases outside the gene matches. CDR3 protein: CASSLVGTGGAGELFF. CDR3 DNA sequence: TGTGCCAGCAGCTTAGTCGGGACAGGGGGCGCCGGGGAGCTGTTTTTT.

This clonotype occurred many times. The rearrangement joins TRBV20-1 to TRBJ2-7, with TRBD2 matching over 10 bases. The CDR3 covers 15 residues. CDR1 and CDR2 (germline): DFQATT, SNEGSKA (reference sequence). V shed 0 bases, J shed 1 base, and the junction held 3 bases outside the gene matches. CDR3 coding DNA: TGCAGTGCTAGAGATCCACTAGCGGGGTCCTACGAGCAGTACTTC. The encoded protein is CSARDPLAGSYEQYF.

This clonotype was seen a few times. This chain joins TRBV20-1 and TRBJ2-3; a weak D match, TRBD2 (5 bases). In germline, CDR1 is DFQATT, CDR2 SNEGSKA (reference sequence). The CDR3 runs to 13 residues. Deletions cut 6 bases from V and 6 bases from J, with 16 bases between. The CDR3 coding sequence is TGCAGTGCCACAAGGGAGAAACCCGATACGCAGTATTTT. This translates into CSATREKPDTQYF.

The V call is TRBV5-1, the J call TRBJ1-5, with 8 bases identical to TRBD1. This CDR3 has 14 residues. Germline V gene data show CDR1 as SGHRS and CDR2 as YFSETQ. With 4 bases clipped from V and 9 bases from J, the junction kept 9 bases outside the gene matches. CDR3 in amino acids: CASSPGQVSGPQHF. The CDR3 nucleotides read TGCGCCAGCAGCCCGGGACAGGTCTCTGGGCCCCAGCATTTT. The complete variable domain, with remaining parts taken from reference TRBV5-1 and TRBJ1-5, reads KAGVTQTPRYLIKTRGQQVTLSCSPISGHRSVSWYQQTPGQGLQFLFEYFSETQRNKGNFPGRFSGRQFSNSRSEMNVSTLELGDSALYLCASSPGQVSGPQHFGDGTRLSIL.

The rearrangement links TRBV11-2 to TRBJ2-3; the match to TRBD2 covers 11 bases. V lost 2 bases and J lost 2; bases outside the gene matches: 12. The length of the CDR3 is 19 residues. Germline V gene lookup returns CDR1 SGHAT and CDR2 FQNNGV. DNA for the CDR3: TGTGCCAGCAGCTTAATAGCGGGAGGGCTTGGCAGCAACACAGATACGCAGTATTTT. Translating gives CASSLIAGGLGSNTDTQYF.

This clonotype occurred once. CDR3 amino acids: CASSKVWTTLSYEQYF. The CDR3 nucleotides read TGTGCCAGCAGCAAAGTATGGACAACCCTCTCCTACGAGCAGTACTTC. The chain uses TRBV21-1 and TRBJ2-7; whether TRBD1, the table's D call, matches the DNA was not checked. TRBV21-1 is classified as a pseudogene. This CDR3 is 16 amino acids long.

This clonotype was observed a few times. CDR3 loop: CSASGLATNNEQFF. DNA for the CDR3: TGCAGTGCCTCGGGACTAGCGACCAACAATGAGCAGTTCTTC. The genes are TRBV20-1 and TRBJ2-1, with 10 bases lining up with TRBD2. Germline values: CDR1 DFQATT, CDR2 SNEGSKA (reference sequence). The CDR3 runs 14 residues. V was clipped by 6 bases and J by 5 bases; unmatched bases: 7.

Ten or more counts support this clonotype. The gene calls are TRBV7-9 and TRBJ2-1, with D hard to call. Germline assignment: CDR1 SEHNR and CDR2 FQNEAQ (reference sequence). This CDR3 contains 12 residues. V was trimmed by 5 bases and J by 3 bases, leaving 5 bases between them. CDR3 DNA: TGTGCCAGCAGCGAGCTCTACAATGAGCAGTTCTTC. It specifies CASSELYNEQFF.

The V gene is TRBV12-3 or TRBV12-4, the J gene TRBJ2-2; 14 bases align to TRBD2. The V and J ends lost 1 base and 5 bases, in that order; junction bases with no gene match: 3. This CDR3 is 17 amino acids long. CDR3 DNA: TGTGCCAGCAGTTTAGGACTAGCGGGAGGGAATACCGGGGAGCTGTTTTTT. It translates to CASSLGLAGGNTGELFF.

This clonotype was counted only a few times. CDR3: CASEGSTEAFF. Here the CDR3 DNA reads TGTGCCAGCGAGGGGTCCACTGAAGCTTTCTTT. This chain connects TRBV13 to TRBJ1-1; weak D call: TRBD1 (5 bases). This CDR3 has 11 amino acids. Germline CDR1 reads PRHDT; CDR2 reads FYEKMQ (reference sequence). V lost 8 bases to trimming and J lost 4 bases, with 8 bases between them.

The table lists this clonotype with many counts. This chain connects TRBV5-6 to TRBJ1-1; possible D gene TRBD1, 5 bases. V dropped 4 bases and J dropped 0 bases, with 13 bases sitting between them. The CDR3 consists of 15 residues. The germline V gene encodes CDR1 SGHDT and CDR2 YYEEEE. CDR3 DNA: TGTGCCAGCAGCCCGACCTGGGGGGTGAACACTGAAGCTTTCTTT. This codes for CASSPTWGVNTEAFF.

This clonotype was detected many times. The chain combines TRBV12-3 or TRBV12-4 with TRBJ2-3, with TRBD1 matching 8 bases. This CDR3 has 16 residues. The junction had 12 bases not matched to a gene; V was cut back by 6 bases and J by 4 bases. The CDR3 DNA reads TGTGCCAGCAGCCCTTCTCCAGGGGGCGGCTCAGATACGCAGTATTTT. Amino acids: CASSPSPGGGSDTQYF.

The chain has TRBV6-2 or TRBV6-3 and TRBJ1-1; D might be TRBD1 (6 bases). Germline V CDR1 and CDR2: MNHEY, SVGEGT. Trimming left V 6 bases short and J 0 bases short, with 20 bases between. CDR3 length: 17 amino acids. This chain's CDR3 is CASSPTRGAGLNTEAFF. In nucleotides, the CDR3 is TGTGCCAGCAGCCCGACCCGGGGGGCAGGGTTGAACACTGAAGCTTTCTTT.

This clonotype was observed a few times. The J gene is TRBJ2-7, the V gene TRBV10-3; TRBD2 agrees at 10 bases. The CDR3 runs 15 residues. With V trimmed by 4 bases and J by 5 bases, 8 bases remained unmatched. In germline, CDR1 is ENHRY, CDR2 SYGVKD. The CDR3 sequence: CAISGGASGSNEQYF. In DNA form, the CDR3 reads TGTGCCATCAGTGGGGGGGCTAGCGGGAGTAACGAGCAGTACTTC.

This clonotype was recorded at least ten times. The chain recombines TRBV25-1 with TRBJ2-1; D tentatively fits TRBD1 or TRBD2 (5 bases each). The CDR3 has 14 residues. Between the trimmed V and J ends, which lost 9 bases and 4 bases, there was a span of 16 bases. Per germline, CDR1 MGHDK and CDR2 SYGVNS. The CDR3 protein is CASTSGSPYNEQFF. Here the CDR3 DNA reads TGTGCCAGTACATCAGGGAGCCCTTACAATGAGCAGTTCTTC. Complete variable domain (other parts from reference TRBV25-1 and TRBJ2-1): EADIYQTPRYLVIGTGKKITLECSQTMGHDKMYWYQQDPGMELHLIHYSYGVNSTEKGDLSSESTVSRIRTEHFPLTLESARPSHTSQYLCASTSGSPYNEQFFGPGTRLTVL.

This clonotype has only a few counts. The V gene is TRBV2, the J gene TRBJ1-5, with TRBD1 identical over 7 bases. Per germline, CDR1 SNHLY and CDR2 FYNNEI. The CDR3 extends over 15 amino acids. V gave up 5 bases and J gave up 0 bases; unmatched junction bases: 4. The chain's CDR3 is CASSQQGPSNQPQHF. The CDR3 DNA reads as TGTGCCAGCAGTCAACAGGGGCCTAGCAATCAGCCCCAGCATTTT.

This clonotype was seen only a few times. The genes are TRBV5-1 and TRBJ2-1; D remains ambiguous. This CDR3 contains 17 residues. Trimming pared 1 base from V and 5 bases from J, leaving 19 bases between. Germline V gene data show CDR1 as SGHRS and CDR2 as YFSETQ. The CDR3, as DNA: TGCGCCAGCAGCTTGTCGAACAAACCAAACCCCCACAATGAGCAGTTCTTC. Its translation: CASSLSNKPNPHNEQFF.

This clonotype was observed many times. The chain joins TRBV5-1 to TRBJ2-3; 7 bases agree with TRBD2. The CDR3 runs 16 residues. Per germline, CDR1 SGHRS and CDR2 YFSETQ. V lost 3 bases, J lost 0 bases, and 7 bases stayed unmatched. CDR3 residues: CASSWGTTSSTDTQYF. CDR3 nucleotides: TGCGCCAGCAGCTGGGGGACTACGTCTAGCACAGATACGCAGTATTTT.

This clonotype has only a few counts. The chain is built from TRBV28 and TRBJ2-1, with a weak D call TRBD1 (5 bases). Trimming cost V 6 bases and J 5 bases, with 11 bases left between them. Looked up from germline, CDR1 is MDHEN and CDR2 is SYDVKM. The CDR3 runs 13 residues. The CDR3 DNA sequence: TGTGCCAGCAGGAAGACAGTCCACAATGAGCAGTTCTTC. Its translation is CASRKTVHNEQFF.

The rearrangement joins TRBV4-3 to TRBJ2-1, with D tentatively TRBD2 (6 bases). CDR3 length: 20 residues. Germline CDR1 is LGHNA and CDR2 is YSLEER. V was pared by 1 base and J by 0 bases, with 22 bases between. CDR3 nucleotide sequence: TGCGCCAGCAGCCAAGGATCCTCGGGAGCAGCGTTTAGCTCCTACAATGAGCAGTTCTTC. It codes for CASSQGSSGAAFSSYNEQFF.

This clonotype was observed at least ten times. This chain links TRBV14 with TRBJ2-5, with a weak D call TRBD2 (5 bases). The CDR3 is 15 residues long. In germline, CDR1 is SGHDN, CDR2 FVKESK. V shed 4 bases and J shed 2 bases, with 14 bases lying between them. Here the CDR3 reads CASSPRRRGQETQYF. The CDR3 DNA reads TGTGCCAGCAGCCCCAGGAGACGGGGACAAGAGACCCAGTACTTC.

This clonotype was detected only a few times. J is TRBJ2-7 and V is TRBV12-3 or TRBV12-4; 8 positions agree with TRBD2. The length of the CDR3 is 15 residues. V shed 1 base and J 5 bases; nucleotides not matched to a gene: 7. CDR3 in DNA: TGTGCCAGCAGTTTAGGCGGGAGGCCTTTCCACGAGCAGTACTTC. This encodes CASSLGGRPFHEQYF.

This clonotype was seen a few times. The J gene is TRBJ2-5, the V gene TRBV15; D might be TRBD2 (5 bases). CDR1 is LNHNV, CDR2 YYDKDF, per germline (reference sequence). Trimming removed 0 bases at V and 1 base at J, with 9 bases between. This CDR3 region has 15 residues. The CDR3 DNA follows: TGTGCCACCAGCAGAGATAGAGGGTCCCAAGAGACCCAGTACTTC. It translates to CATSRDRGSQETQYF.

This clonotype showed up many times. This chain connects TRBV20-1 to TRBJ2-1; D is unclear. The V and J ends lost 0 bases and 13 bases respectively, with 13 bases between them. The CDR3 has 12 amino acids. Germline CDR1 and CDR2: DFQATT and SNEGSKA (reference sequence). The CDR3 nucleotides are TGCAGTGCTAGAGATCTCCAGCGAGGACAGTTCTTC. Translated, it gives CSARDLQRGQFF.

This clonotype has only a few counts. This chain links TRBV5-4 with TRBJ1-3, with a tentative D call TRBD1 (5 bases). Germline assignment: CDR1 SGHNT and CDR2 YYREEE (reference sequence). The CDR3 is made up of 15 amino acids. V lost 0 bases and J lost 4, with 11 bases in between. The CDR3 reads CASSLAGGYGNTIYF. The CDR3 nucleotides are TGTGCCAGCAGCTTGGCCGGGGGATACGGAAACACCATATATTTT.

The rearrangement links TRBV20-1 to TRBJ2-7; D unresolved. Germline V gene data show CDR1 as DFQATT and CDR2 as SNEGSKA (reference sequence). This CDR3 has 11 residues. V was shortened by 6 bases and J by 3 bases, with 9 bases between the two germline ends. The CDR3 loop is CSAGRIYEQYF. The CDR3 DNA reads TGCAGTGCCGGTAGAATCTACGAGCAGTACTTC.

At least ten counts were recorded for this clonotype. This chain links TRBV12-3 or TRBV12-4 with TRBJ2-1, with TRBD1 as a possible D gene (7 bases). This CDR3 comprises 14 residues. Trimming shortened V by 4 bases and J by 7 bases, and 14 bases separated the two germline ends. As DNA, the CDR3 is TGTGCCAGCAGTTCCCAGGGGGGCATAAATGAGCAGTTCTTC. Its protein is CASSSQGGINEQFF.

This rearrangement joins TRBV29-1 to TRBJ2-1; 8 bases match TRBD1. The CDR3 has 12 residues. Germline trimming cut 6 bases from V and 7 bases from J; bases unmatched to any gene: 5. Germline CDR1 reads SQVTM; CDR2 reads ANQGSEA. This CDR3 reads CSVQGARNEQFF. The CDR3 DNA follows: TGCAGCGTCCAGGGGGCGCGGAATGAGCAGTTCTTC.

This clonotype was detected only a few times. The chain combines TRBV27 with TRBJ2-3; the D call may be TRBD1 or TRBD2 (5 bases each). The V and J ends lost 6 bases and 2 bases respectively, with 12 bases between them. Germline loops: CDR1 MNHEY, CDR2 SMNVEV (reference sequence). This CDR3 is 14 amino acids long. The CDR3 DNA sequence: TGTGCCAGCAGCTATCGAGGGACCACAGATACGCAGTATTTT. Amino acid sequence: CASSYRGTTDTQYF.